This is a list of T cell receptor beta chains from one sample in a study of CXCR3-negative and CXCR3-positive naive CD8 T cells. With the 5' RACE reads reprocessed, TCRdb shows one record per CDR3 protein and no DNA. The sample totals nearly 90,000 distinct CDR3 sequences. Sequenced material: naive CXCR3+ CD8+ T cells from blood. The origin of the receptors is a human donor in good health. Some clones in this sample may be carry-over from other donors' samples. CDR3s include the opening cysteine and the closing phenylalanine or tryptophan.

V,J,CDR3
TRBV11-2,TRBJ2-7,CASSLGTGSSYEQYF
TRBV12-3/TRBV12-4,TRBJ2-4,CASSFVPGEEYF
TRBV28,TRBJ2-1,CASSADRAYNEQFF
TRBV29-1,TRBJ2-2,CSVEVQGNTGELFF
TRBV7-8,TRBJ1-1,CASSLLIRGNTEAFF
TRBV29-1,TRBJ1-5,CSVVTGDSNQPQHF
TRBV3-1,TRBJ2-5,CASSHPPKETQYF
TRBV12-3/TRBV12-4,TRBJ2-2,CASSPSGELFF
TRBV20-1,TRBJ1-5,CSAPRTDVYSNQPQHF
TRBV3-1,TRBJ2-2,CASSHPGTGYAGELFF
TRBV6-5,TRBJ1-2,CASSNRDRYTF
TRBV7-8,TRBJ2-1,CASSLRGNRGPHNEQFF
TRBV27,TRBJ2-1,CASSLRGGPYNEQFF
TRBV12-3/TRBV12-4,TRBJ2-1,CASSFGGLADEQFF
TRBV28,TRBJ1-6,CASSWWTRNSPLHF
TRBV5-1,TRBJ2-7,CASSPQAGDFSEQYF
TRBV19,TRBJ2-5,CASSSLTDQETQYF
TRBV7-2,TRBJ2-2,CPSSLVAQGTGELFF
TRBV20-1,TRBJ1-5,CSAQPDGVGAQPQHF
TRBV7-2,TRBJ1-1,CASSSSIGTEAFF
TRBV4-1,TRBJ1-4,CASSQDYKGRGAYEKLFF
TRBV7-6,TRBJ2-7,CASSLGLAGANEQYF
TRBV9,TRBJ2-7,CASSEYGTDSYEQYF
TRBV27,TRBJ2-6,CASSPSGANVLTF
TRBV3-1,TRBJ1-4,CASSHPEQGWKEKLFF
TRBV28,TRBJ1-1,CASRPPWESEAFF
TRBV5-1,TRBJ1-2,CASSLTTGGIGYTF
TRBV7-9,TRBJ2-7,CASSSMTSGGEQYF
TRBV25-1,TRBJ2-2,CASSAGQGWYGELFF
TRBV4-3,TRBJ2-1,CASSQGPNNEQFF
TRBV4-1,TRBJ1-2,CASSQELSLYGYTF
TRBV6-5,TRBJ2-5,CASSYFFGQDRETQYF
TRBV7-9,TRBJ2-7,CASSFWKDEQYF
TRBV9,TRBJ2-7,CASSLQAGGGSYEQYF
TRBV9,TRBJ2-7,CASSADSYEQYF
TRBV20-1,TRBJ1-6,CSASPGRFNSPLHF
TRBV7-9,TRBJ2-5,CASSPPRIGGQETQYF
TRBV19,TRBJ2-2,CAGSREGTGELFF
TRBV28,TRBJ2-1,CASGATSGSVNEQFF
TRBV28,TRBJ1-6,CASSFSGAADNSPLHF
TRBV4-1,TRBJ1-1,CASSQERQGVSGAFF
TRBV27,TRBJ2-7,CASLGQLAEQYF
TRBV20-1,TRBJ2-7,CSARWDRVVYEQYF
TRBV5-1,TRBJ2-1,CASSLLPSNEQFF
TRBV5-1,TRBJ2-3,CASSLVAGEADTQYF
TRBV11-1,TRBJ2-2,CASSDIRDGLAELFF
TRBV7-8,TRBJ2-1,CASSFSVSSYNEQFF
TRBV4-1,TRBJ2-1,CASSQVARGASSYNEQFF
TRBV5-5,TRBJ2-1,CASSLRQGSYNEQFF
TRBV7-9,TRBJ2-1,CASSKLAGSYNEQFF
TRBV11-3,TRBJ2-2,CASSLTGGLSGELFF
TRBV7-9,TRBJ2-1,CASSSPTLWGEQFF